The clone carrying this T cell receptor (beta chain) was counted a few times. Its antigen is unknown. These data come from a study of regulatory T cells in long-lasting Graves disease. At the level of the study: A definition of persistent Graves' disease required over 5 years of antithyroid drugs plus positive TSH receptor antibodies. Study findings and constraints: Sharing of public clonotypes was greater in persistent patients (around 2,500) than in new patients (about 970). TRBV28, TRBJ1-2 and TRBJ2-5 were favored in persistent disease.

Time point noted: persistent/refractory GD, antithyroid drugs over 5 years with positive TRAb. TCR sequences were obtained from RNA taken from PBMCs. Building the TCR beta libraries relied on iRepertoire HTBI primers, and CDR3 regions underwent Arm-PCR. TCRdb redid the calling of the multiplex PCR reads with MiXCR, one entry per CDR3 protein. This table holds about half a million distinct CDR3 sequences, approximately 23% found once. CDR3 size: 15 residues. Trimming cost V 3 bases and J 10 bases, with 21 bases left between them. Looked up from germline, CDR1 is MNHGY and CDR2 is SVAAGI. This sequence was found in a female donor with Graves disease. The material sequenced was peripheral blood mononuclear cells (PBMCs), taken when the disease was refractory, from a patient treated with antithyroid drugs. This chain connects TRBV6-9 to TRBJ1-1, with a possible D match to TRBD1 (6 bases). The CDR3 reads CASSYSNFQGRVAFF. The CDR3 DNA reads TGTGCCAGCAGTTACTCGAATTTCCAGGGGAGGGTAGCTTTCTTT.